The entry below gives a single T cell receptor (beta chain) sequence along with its context. What it binds is unknown. The entry originates in a study of cytotoxic CD8 clonotypes in ibrutinib-treated CLL. Across the whole study: Within the patient group, approximately 10 were relapsed/refractory and about 15 treatment-naive, and 17 were IGHV unmutated. Responses: around 24 partial, 2 complete; after median around 70 months, roughly 14 stayed remitted, some twelve progressed.

Germline CDR1 is SQVTM and CDR2 is ANQGSEA. The CDR3 has 13 residues. Trimming took off 4 bases at V and 0 bases at J, with 7 bases between the two ends. Study-level points and caveats: Higher clonality was seen at ibrutinib response and a return toward baseline at progression.

Generated by immunoSEQ multiplex PCR, the TCRdb table keeps only in-frame clones and is missing some. The data hold approximately 100,000 clones, with roughly 80% observed a single time. The rearrangement links TRBV29-1 to TRBJ2-1; the D is unclear. The specimen comprised PBMCs, sampled after 12 months of ibrutinib treatment. This TCR was recovered from a human donor with chronic lymphocytic leukemia. The CDR3 DNA reads as TGCAGCGTTGCCTCCAGCTCCTACAATGAGCAGTTCTTC. It codes for CSVASSSYNEQFF.